The 32 T cell receptor beta chains below come from one sample, sequenced in a study of T cells in Graves' hyperthyroidism and ophthalmopathy. Amplification of TCR beta CDR3 regions was performed using RNA transcripts as template. HTBI primers drove first-round RT-PCR of the TCR CDR3. MiXCR, applied by TCRdb to the multiplex PCR reads, yields one record per CDR3 protein. The top ten clones hold 5% to 7% of a sample with a few hundred thousand distinct CDR3 sequences, 11% to 15% of them seen once. The sample comprised blood. These receptors all stem from a woman in her twenties or thirties with Graves' hyperthyroidism that later progressed to Graves' ophthalmopathy.

The V and J genes are TRBV15 and TRBJ1-5; D gene ambiguous. CDR1 and CDR2 (germline): LNHNV, YYDKDF (reference sequence). Trimming cost V 3 bases and J 10 bases, with 10 bases left between them. The CDR3 is made up of 12 amino acids. CDR3 in DNA: TGTGCCACCAGCAGTGGTGTGGTCCCCCAGCATTTT. Translated: CATSSGVVPQHF.

This clonotype was detected many times. The chain recombines TRBV19 with TRBJ2-7; 7 nucleotides match TRBD2. The CDR3 covers 14 residues. The germline V gene has CDR1 LNHDA and CDR2 SQIVND (reference sequence). The V and J ends lost 4 bases and 2 bases, in that order; junction bases with no gene match: 5. In DNA form, the CDR3 reads TGTGCCAGTAGTACTAGCGGTACGACCTACGAGCAGTACTTC. Protein product: CASSTSGTTYEQYF.

Turning to this clonotype: Since a much larger clone is just one base distant, this may be a read error. The chain employs TRBV2 and TRBJ2-5, with 10 bases fitting TRBD2. The J call may not be correct, given that the DNA end is closer to TRBJ2-1. The germline gives CDR1 SNHLY, CDR2 FYNNEI. This CDR3 spans 15 amino acids. The DNA of the CDR3 is TGTGCCAGCAGGGTGGGACTAGCGAGACAAGAGACCCAGTTCTTC. This translates into CASRVGLARQETQFF.

This clonotype was counted ten times or more. This chain uses TRBV7-8 with TRBJ1-2; 7 nucleotides match TRBD1. The germline V gene has CDR1 SGHVS and CDR2 FQNEAQ. The CDR3 consists of 17 residues. The V and J ends lost 1 base and 7 bases, in that order; junction bases with no gene match: 15. The CDR3 is CASSLVPPPQGGRGYTF. The CDR3 DNA sequence: TGTGCCAGCAGCTTAGTCCCCCCCCCCCAGGGGGGACGTGGCTACACCTTC.

This clonotype was seen many times. The chain uses TRBV12-3 or TRBV12-4 and TRBJ1-6; D ambiguous. V gave up 6 bases and J gave up 10 bases, with 16 bases separating them. This CDR3 spans 14 amino acids. CDR3 region: CASSSDAAGSPLHF. CDR3 bases: TGTGCCAGCAGCTCGGACGCGGCGGGCTCACCCCTCCACTTT.

Notes on this clonotype: This may be a read error, as it is one base from a much larger clone. The J gene is TRBJ2-7, the V gene TRBV6-2 or TRBV6-3; 9 bases map to TRBD1. Germline assignment: CDR1 MNHEY and CDR2 SVGEGT. Germline trimming cut 6 bases from V and 1 base from J; bases unmatched to any gene: 4. CDR3 length: 14 residues. CDR3 bases: TGTGCCAGCAGAACCGGGACAGGGTCCTACGAGCAGTACTTC. Translation: CASRTGTGSYEQYF.

Many counts were recorded for this clonotype. The chain employs TRBV10-3 and TRBJ2-3, with D perhaps assigned TRBD1 or TRBD2 (5 bases each). The length of the CDR3 is 16 residues. Deletions cut 0 bases from V and 5 bases from J, with 15 bases between. From germline, CDR1 is ENHRY and CDR2 SYGVKD. CDR3 coding DNA: TGTGCCATCAGTGAGTCTGGGACCTCGACGGGAGATACGCAGTATTTT. Its protein product is CAISESGTSTGDTQYF.

In this sample, this clonotype turned up once. This may arise from a read error, as a much more abundant clone is one base away. The V gene is TRBV29-1, the J gene TRBJ2-3; 9 bases are shared with TRBD2. The CDR3 consists of 13 residues. Germline CDR1 reads SQVTM; CDR2 reads ANQGSEA. Here the CDR3 reads CSGSGTSPDTRYF. The DNA of the CDR3 is TGCAGCGGCTCCGGGACTAGCCCAGATACGCGGTATTTT.

This clonotype was seen at least ten times. The chain couples TRBV7-9 to TRBJ1-5, with D unresolved. The CDR3 length is 15 residues. V was trimmed by 5 bases and J by 0 bases, leaving 11 bases between them. The germline V gene encodes CDR1 SEHNR and CDR2 FQNEAQ (reference sequence). The CDR3 region has the DNA TGTGCCAGCAGCCATGCAGCTTATAGCAATCAGCCCCAGCATTTT. It yields the protein CASSHAAYSNQPQHF. The complete variable domain, with remaining parts taken from reference TRBV7-9 and TRBJ1-5, reads DTGVSQNPRHKITKRGQNVTFRCDPISEHNRLYWYRQTLGQGPEFLTYFQNEAQLEKSRLLSDRFSAERPKGSFSTLEIQRTEQGDSAMYLCASSHAAYSNQPQHFGDGTRLSIL.

This clonotype was seen a few times. The genes are TRBV20-1 and TRBJ1-4, with unresolved D. The CDR3 consists of 15 residues. Germline values: CDR1 DFQATT, CDR2 SNEGSKA (reference sequence). The ends were cut back, 0 bases at V and 1 base at J, with 9 bases in the middle. CDR3 nucleotide sequence: TGCAGTGCTAGAGATCATAGGGAAACTAATGAAAAACTGTTTTTT. Protein product: CSARDHRETNEKLFF.

Ten or more counts support this clonotype. The rearrangement joins TRBV19 to TRBJ2-5, with 7 bases fitting TRBD2. The CDR3 sequence is 14 residues long. Germline assignment: CDR1 LNHDA and CDR2 SQIVND (reference sequence). Unmatched junction bases numbered 3, after V lost 1 base and J lost 4 bases. The CDR3 DNA sequence: TGTGCCAGTAGTATAGCGGGAGGAATAGAGACCCAGTACTTC. Translated: CASSIAGGIETQYF.

This clonotype was found many times. V gene TRBV2 combines with J gene TRBJ1-4; D is ambiguous. In germline, CDR1 is SNHLY, CDR2 FYNNEI. Trimming pared 6 bases from V and 7 bases from J, leaving 6 bases between. The CDR3 sequence is 11 residues long. The CDR3 DNA reads TGTGCCAGCAGATTTGGTGAAAAACTGTTTTTT. Encoded protein: CASRFGEKLFF.

J is TRBJ1-4 and V is TRBV9; 9 positions match TRBD1. V shed 4 bases, J shed 8 bases, and the junction held 9 bases outside the gene matches. The CDR3 loop spans 15 amino acids. The germline V gene encodes CDR1 SGDLS and CDR2 YYNGEE. The CDR3 sequence is CASSQTGQGGEKLFF. CDR3 in DNA: TGTGCCAGCAGCCAAACGGGACAGGGAGGGGAAAAACTGTTTTTT.

Notes on this clonotype: At one boundary the junction diverges from the germline segment, which might be a read error. The V and J genes are TRBV11-2 and TRBJ2-5; 9 bases fit TRBD1. This CDR3 has 16 residues. CDR1 and CDR2 from the germline V gene are SGHAT and FQNNGV. CDR3 nucleotides: TGCGCCAGCAGTGGTCCCGGACAGGGGACACAAGAGACCCAGTACTTC. Translation gives CASSGPGQGTQETQYF.

This clonotype was counted between two and nine times. The chain's CDR3 is CASSPDRAYQPQHF. In DNA form, the CDR3 reads TGTGCCAGCAGTCCAGACAGGGCATATCAGCCCCAGCATTTT. The gene calls are TRBV12-3 or TRBV12-4 and TRBJ1-5; 7 nucleotides agree with TRBD1. Losses at the gene ends were 5 bases for V and 5 bases for J; bases not matched to a gene: 6. The CDR3 sequence is 14 residues long.

Comment on this clonotype: A much larger clone lies one base from this, so it may be a read error. V gene TRBV14 combines with J gene TRBJ1-1; the D is unclear. In germline, CDR1 is SGHDN, CDR2 FVKESK. The CDR3 has 14 amino acids. The CDR3 sequence: CASGHLAGNTEAFF. The CDR3 DNA reads as TGTGCCAGCGGCCATCTCGCGGGGAACACTGAAGCTTTCTTT. Full variable domain (remainder filled in from reference TRBV14 and TRBJ1-1): EAGVTQFPSHSVIEKGQTVTLRCDPISGHDNLYWYRRVMGKEIKFLLHFVKESKQDESGMPNNRFLAERTGGTYSTLKVQPAELEDSGVYFCASGHLAGNTEAFFGQGTRLTVV.

The table lists this clonotype with many counts. The V call is TRBV6-1, the J call TRBJ2-5; D unresolved. CDR3 length equals 13 residues. V lost 5 bases and J lost 3, with 10 bases in between. The V gene's germline CDR1 is MNHNS and CDR2 SASEGT. The CDR3 is CASSPTHKETQYF. CDR3 coding DNA: TGTGCCAGCAGTCCCACACATAAAGAGACCCAGTACTTC.

This clonotype was recorded many times. The genes are TRBV6-5 and TRBJ2-1, with 7 bases identical to TRBD2. The J segment lost 6 bases and the V segment lost 2 bases, leaving 7 bases of the junction unmatched. Germline CDR1 is MNHEY and CDR2 is SVGAGI. The CDR3 is 15 amino acids. CDR3 DNA: TGTGCCAGCAGTTACGTGACTAGCTTCCTCAATGAGCAGTTCTTC. Translated, it gives CASSYVTSFLNEQFF.

Note on this clonotype: A much bigger clone sits one base away, suggesting this may be a read error. The rearrangement uses TRBV18 and TRBJ1-2; 7 bases are a match to TRBD1. V shed 3 bases, J shed 3 bases, and the junction held 7 bases outside the gene matches. This CDR3 has 15 residues. Germline CDR1 is KGHSH and CDR2 is LQKENI. The CDR3 reads CASSPIQGVDYGYTF. The DNA for the CDR3 is TGTGCCAGCTCACCGATCCAGGGGGTAGACTATGGCTACACCTTC.

The CDR3 here is CASSLTGTSGHAKYNEQFF. DNA of the CDR3: TGTGCCAGCAGCTTGACCGGGACTAGCGGGCATGCCAAGTACAATGAGCAGTTCTTC. This chain joins TRBV7-2 and TRBJ2-1, with 12 bases identical to TRBD2. V lost 3 bases to trimming and J lost 4 bases; unmatched junction nucleotides: 13. Germline CDR1 and CDR2: SGHTA and FQGNSA. The CDR3 spans 19 residues.

This clonotype has ten or more counts. The chain uses TRBV7-2 and TRBJ1-2; TRBD1 might be the D (5 bases). The CDR3 sequence is 15 residues long. Looked up from germline, CDR1 is SGHTA and CDR2 is FQGNSA. V was pared by 4 bases and J by 6 bases, with 18 bases between. CDR3 protein: CASSSQTVPGNGYTF. In DNA form, the CDR3 reads TGTGCCAGCAGCTCCCAAACGGTACCAGGGAATGGCTACACCTTC.

This clonotype has just a few counts. The chain joins TRBV7-9 to TRBJ2-1; TRBD1 might be the D (5 bases). This CDR3 region has 14 residues. Germline values: CDR1 SEHNR, CDR2 FQNEAQ (reference sequence). Trimming took off 3 bases at V and 7 bases at J, with 13 bases between the two ends. CDR3 sequence: CASSFTGLLNEQFF. In DNA form, the CDR3 reads TGTGCCAGCAGCTTCACAGGCCTGCTTAATGAGCAGTTCTTC.

This clonotype was detected a few times. Given a much more abundant clone one base away, this may be a read error. The chain links TRBV3-1 to TRBJ2-7, with 7 bases lining up with TRBD2. This CDR3 has 15 residues. Germline CDR1 and CDR2: LGHDT and YNNKEL (reference sequence). Unmatched junction bases numbered 6, after V lost 4 bases and J lost 0 bases. DNA for the CDR3: TGTGCCAGCAGCCGAGAGTGCGGGAGCTCCTACGAGCAGTACTTC. It encodes CASSRECGSSYEQYF.

This clonotype was seen repeatedly, ten times or more. The gene calls are TRBV10-3 and TRBJ2-3, with D possibly being TRBD2 (5 bases). The CDR3 runs to 14 residues. The ends were cut back, 7 bases at V and 3 bases at J, with 14 bases in the middle. Germline CDR1 and CDR2: ENHRY and SYGVKD. CDR3 amino acids: CAITTGRRTDTQYF. The CDR3 nucleotides are TGTGCCATCACCACCGGACGGAGGACAGATACGCAGTATTTT.

This clonotype occurred many times. The V gene is TRBV7-2, the J gene TRBJ1-5; D is possibly TRBD1 (5 bases). The CDR3 is 13 amino acids. V lost 5 bases and J 9 bases, leaving 14 bases between the germline ends. Per the germline V gene, CDR1 is SGHTA and CDR2 is FQGNSA. For the CDR3, the DNA is TGTGCCAGCAGCCCCCGGGACCCCGGGCCCCAGCATTTT. It is translated as CASSPRDPGPQHF.

This clonotype came up many times. This sequence joins TRBV7-9 and TRBJ1-2, with unresolved D. The V end was cut by 5 bases, the J end by 2 bases, with 9 bases between. The germline V gene encodes CDR1 SEHNR and CDR2 FQNEAQ (reference sequence). This CDR3 has 13 residues. The CDR3 protein is CASSIDMNYGYTF. The DNA of the CDR3 is TGTGCCAGCAGCATCGACATGAACTATGGCTACACCTTC.

This clonotype has only a few counts. The V call is TRBV29-1, the J call TRBJ2-1, with TRBD2 matching 8 bases. Germline V gene lookup returns CDR1 SQVTM and CDR2 ANQGSEA. This CDR3 contains 15 residues. V lost 3 bases to trimming and J lost 2 bases; unmatched junction nucleotides: 6. This CDR3 is CSVEREESPYNEQFF. In nucleotides, the CDR3 is TGCAGCGTTGAGCGGGAGGAAAGCCCCTACAATGAGCAGTTCTTC.

This clonotype turned up a few times. The chain recombines TRBV19 with TRBJ1-5; D unclear. The V end lost 3 bases, the J end lost 0 bases, and 12 bases lay between the germline ends. Germline loops: CDR1 LNHDA, CDR2 SQIVND (reference sequence). The CDR3 totals 16 residues. Written as DNA, the CDR3 is TGTGCCAGTAGTATTGGGCAGCCTTATAGCAATCAGCCCCAGCATTTT. It encodes CASSIGQPYSNQPQHF.

In its sample, this clonotype was seen many times. For the CDR3, the DNA is TGTGCCAGCAGCCAGACGCCCGGGACGGGCAATCAGCCCCAGCATTTT. This sequence encodes CASSQTPGTGNQPQHF. The chain carries TRBV3-1 and TRBJ1-5; D is possibly TRBD1 (5 bases). Looked up from germline, CDR1 is LGHDT and CDR2 is YNNKEL (reference sequence). Between the trimmed V and J ends, which lost 3 bases and 2 bases, there was a span of 14 bases. This CDR3 has 16 amino acids.

This clonotype was counted only a few times. This chain connects TRBV4-1 to TRBJ2-7; D assignment may be TRBD1 or TRBD2 (6 bases each). V shed 0 bases and J shed 7 bases, with 10 bases lying between them. Germline-derived CDR1 and CDR2 are MGHRA and YSYEKL. The CDR3 totals 13 residues. The CDR3 coding sequence is TGCGCCAGCAGCCAAGAAACGGGGGCTGAGCAGTACTTC. It yields the protein CASSQETGAEQYF.

On this clonotype: This sequence may be a read error, since a much larger clone differs from it by one base. The chain combines TRBV7-8 with TRBJ2-7; TRBD2 matches 12 bases. This CDR3 spans 15 amino acids. Germline CDR1 is SGHVS and CDR2 is FQNEAQ. The CDR3 sequence is CASSPTSGRSYEQCF. The CDR3 region has the DNA TGTGCCAGCAGCCCCACTAGCGGGAGGTCCTACGAGCAGTGCTTC.

This clonotype came up many times. J is TRBJ1-1 and V is TRBV12-3 or TRBV12-4, with D perhaps matching TRBD1 (6 bases). V was shortened by 5 bases and J by 6 bases, with 16 bases between the two germline ends. This CDR3 is built from 14 residues. This chain's CDR3 is CASSLRGGGAEAFF. CDR3 in DNA: TGTGCCAGCAGTCTCAGGGGTGGTGGAGCTGAAGCTTTCTTT.